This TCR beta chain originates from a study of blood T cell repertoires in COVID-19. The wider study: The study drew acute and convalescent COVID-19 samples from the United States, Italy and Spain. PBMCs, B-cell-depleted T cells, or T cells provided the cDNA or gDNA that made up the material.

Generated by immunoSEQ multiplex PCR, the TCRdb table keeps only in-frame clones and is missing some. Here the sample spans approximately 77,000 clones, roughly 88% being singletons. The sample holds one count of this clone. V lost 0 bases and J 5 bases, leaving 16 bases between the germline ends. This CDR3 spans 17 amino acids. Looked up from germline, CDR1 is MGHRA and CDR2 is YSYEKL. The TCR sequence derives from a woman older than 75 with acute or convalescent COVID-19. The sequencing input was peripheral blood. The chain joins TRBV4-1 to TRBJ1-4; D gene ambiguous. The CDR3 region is CASSQEAPAGNNEKLFF. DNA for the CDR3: TGCGCCAGCAGCCAAGAGGCTCCGGCAGGCAACAATGAAAAACTGTTTTTT.